This TCR beta chain was identified in a study of CD4 T cells in relation to SARS-CoV-2 and coronaviruses. Comment on this clone: Its matching antigen is unknown.

CD4+ T cells from unexposed donors were obtained before the COVID-19 pandemic (2011-2018). The cells were cultured for over eight days before CD4+ T cells were isolated. The CDR3 is 17 amino acids. The germline CDR1 and CDR2 sequences are MRHNA and SNTAGT. Trimming cost V 2 bases and J 0 bases, with 16 bases left between them. Method: immunoSEQ multiplex PCR; TCRdb's copy keeps in-frame clones and lacks some. The table shows under 20,000 clones, with just under 80% occurring only once. This chain joins TRBV6-4 and TRBJ2-5; D may be TRBD2 (5 bases). This clonotype was sampled from a human donor in good health. Sequenced input: CD4+ T cells from PBMCs, cultured in vitro. The CDR3 sequence is CASSDAGRRMYQETQYF. CDR3 nucleotide sequence: TGTGCCAGCAGTGACGCAGGACGGAGGATGTACCAAGAGACCCAGTACTTC.